The rows below give T cell receptor beta chains drawn from one sample of a study of T cell repertoires in cytomegalovirus infection. Antigens for these TCRs are unknown. TCRdb used MiXCR to reprocess the reads, holding one entry per CDR3 protein. The sample lists about 360,000 distinct CDR3 sequences; roughly 36% were seen once. Sequences were derived from cultured PBMCs, sampled from culture after CMV antigen stimulation. These receptors were taken from a human donor in good health (CMV status not recorded). Some clones in this sample may be carry-over from other donors' samples. Each CDR3 is given with its conserved first and last residue. Fields, in order: J gene, V gene, clone size, D gene, CDR3 DNA, CDR3 protein. The D gene is left open where the match is weak. Size is omitted from some rows. Given values are once, few, many or a class for expanded clones.

>TRBJ2-4|TRBV29-1|.|.
TGCAGCGTTGTTCTTACCCTAGCCAAAAACATTCAGTACTTC
CSVVLTLAKNIQYF
>TRBJ2-6|TRBV10-3|.|.
TGTGCCATCAGTGAGGGCCCCGTAGGGGCCAACGTCCTGACTTTC
CAISEGPVGANVLTF
>TRBJ1-2|TRBV4-3|few|.
TGCGCCAGCAGCCAAGATCCAGTAGGGCGAGGCTACACCTTC
CASSQDPVGRGYTF
>TRBJ2-7|TRBV25-1|.|.
TGTGCCAGCAGTGAGCGGGGCGAGCAGTACTTC
CASSERGEQYF
>TRBJ2-7|TRBV11-2|.|TRBD2
TGTGCCAGCTCATCGGCGGGAGGCTACGAGCAGTACTTC
CASSSAGGYEQYF
>TRBJ1-1|TRBV12-3/TRBV12-4|few|.
TGTGCCAGCAGTCCCACAGACCGGGACACTGAAGCTTTCTTT
CASSPTDRDTEAFF
>TRBJ2-3|TRBV7-3|few|TRBD2
TGTGCCAGCAGTCACGGGCGGGAGAAGGATACGCAGTATTTT
CASSHGREKDTQYF
>TRBJ2-1|TRBV4-1|.|TRBD1
TGCGCCAGCAGCCAAGGGACAGGGGGTTTCAATGAGCAGTTCTTC
CASSQGTGGFNEQFF
>TRBJ1-1|TRBV28|.|TRBD1
TGTGCCAGCAGTTTCCTAGACAGGGGATACACTGAAGCTTTCTTT
CASSFLDRGYTEAFF
>TRBJ2-7|TRBV4-1|.|TRBD2
TGCGCCAGCAGCCAGGCACTAGCGGGAAGCTACGAGCAGTACTTC
CASSQALAGSYEQYF
>TRBJ2-1|TRBV20-1|.|TRBD2
TGCAGTGCTAGGGCCGGGACTAGTTTATACAATGAGCAGTTCTTC
CSARAGTSLYNEQFF